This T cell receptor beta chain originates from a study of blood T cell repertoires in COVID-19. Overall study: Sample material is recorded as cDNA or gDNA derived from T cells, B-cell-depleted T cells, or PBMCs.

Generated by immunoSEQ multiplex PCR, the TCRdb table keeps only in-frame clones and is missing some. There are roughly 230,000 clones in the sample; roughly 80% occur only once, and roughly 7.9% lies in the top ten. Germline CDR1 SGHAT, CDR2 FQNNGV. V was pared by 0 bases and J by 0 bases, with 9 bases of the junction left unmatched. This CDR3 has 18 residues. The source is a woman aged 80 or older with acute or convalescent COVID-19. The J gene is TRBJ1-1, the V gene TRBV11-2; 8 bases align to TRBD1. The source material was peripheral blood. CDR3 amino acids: CASSLDLLLTGVNTEAFF. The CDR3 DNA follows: TGTGCCAGCAGCTTAGATCTCCTTCTGACAGGGGTGAACACTGAAGCTTTCTTT.